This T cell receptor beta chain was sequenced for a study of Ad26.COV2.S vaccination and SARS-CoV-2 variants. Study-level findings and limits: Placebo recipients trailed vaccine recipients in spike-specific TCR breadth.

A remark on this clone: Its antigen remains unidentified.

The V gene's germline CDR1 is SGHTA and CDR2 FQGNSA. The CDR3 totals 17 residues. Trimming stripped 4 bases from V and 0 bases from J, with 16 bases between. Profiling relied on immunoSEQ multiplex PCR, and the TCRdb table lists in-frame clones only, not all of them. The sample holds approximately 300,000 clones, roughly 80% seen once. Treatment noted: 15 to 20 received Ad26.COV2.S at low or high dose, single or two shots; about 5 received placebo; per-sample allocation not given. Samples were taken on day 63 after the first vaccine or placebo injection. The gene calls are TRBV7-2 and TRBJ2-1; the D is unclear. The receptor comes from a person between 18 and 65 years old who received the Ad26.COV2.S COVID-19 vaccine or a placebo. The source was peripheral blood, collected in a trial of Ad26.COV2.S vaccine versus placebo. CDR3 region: CASSSSPRVSSYNEQFF. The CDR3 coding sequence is TGTGCCAGCAGCTCCTCCCCCCGGGTGAGCTCCTACAATGAGCAGTTCTTC.